Below, 29 T cell receptor beta chains from the same sample are listed, as sequenced in a study of blood T cells in healthy people across ages. Together with a sample-barcoded 5' primer, a J-beta primer mix was included in a second PCR lasting about 7 to 11 cycles. TCRdb itself ran the 5' RACE reads through MiXCR, one entry per CDR3 protein. The table has about 1.6 million distinct CDR3 sequences, roughly 32% seen once. Sequenced material: blood. Every receptor here comes from a woman aged 25 to 39 in good health.

The rearrangement links TRBV20-1 to TRBJ2-1, with D hard to call. The CDR3 is 16 residues long. V was clipped by 1 base and J by 5 bases, with 18 bases between them. The germline V gene has CDR1 DFQATT and CDR2 SNEGSKA (reference sequence). CDR3 region: CSARAPLARNNNEQFF. The CDR3 DNA sequence: TGCAGTGCTAGAGCCCCCCTTGCCCGAAATAACAATGAGCAGTTCTTC.

The chain is built from TRBV4-1 and TRBJ1-1; D is ambiguous. With 4 bases removed from V and 6 bases from J, the gap between germline ends came to 12 bases. Germline V gives CDR1 MGHRA, CDR2 YSYEKL. This CDR3 region has 13 residues. The CDR3 bases are TGCGCCAGCAGCCCGTGGGGAGGATCTGAAGCTTTCTTT. This translates into CASSPWGGSEAFF.

This clonotype was detected only a few times. The V and J genes are TRBV14 and TRBJ2-1; 12 positions match TRBD2. The V segment lost 1 base and the J segment 4 bases; nucleotides outside the gene matches: 14. Germline V CDR1 and CDR2: SGHDN, FVKESK. The CDR3 length is 20 residues. CDR3 loop: CASSQGIGTSGPGGYNEQFF. In DNA, the CDR3 is TGTGCCAGCAGCCAAGGAATCGGGACTAGCGGGCCCGGAGGATACAATGAGCAGTTCTTC.

The chain is built from TRBV18 and TRBJ2-5; D assignment may be TRBD1 or TRBD2 (8 bases each). V was clipped by 3 bases and J by 9 bases, with 32 bases between them. The V gene's germline CDR1 is KGHSH and CDR2 LQKENI. This CDR3 has 19 amino acids. CDR3 DNA sequence: TGTGCCAGCTCACCGTCGACAGGGGAGCGGGGGAACATCAAGAGATCCCAGTACTTC. This codes for CASSPSTGERGNIKRSQYF. Combining the CDR3 with reference TRBV18 and TRBJ2-5 gives the whole variable domain NAGVMQNPRHLVRRRGQEARLRCSPMKGHSHVYWYRQLPEEGLKFMVYLQKENIIDESGMPKERFSAEFPKEGPSILRIQQVVRGDSAAYFCASSPSTGERGNIKRSQYFGPGTRLLVL.

The chain combines TRBV2 with TRBJ2-3, with 12 bases that match TRBD1. CDR3 size: 16 residues. Germline V CDR1 and CDR2: SNHLY, FYNNEI. V lost 2 bases, J lost 7 bases, and 7 bases stayed unmatched. CDR3 nucleotides: TGTGCCAGCAGTGAATCGGGACAGGGGGCTTTGAATACGCAGTATTTT. It codes for CASSESGQGALNTQYF.

The chain employs TRBV7-3 and TRBJ2-1, with 8 bases fitting TRBD2. Trimming removed 1 base from V and 2 bases from J; junction bases left unmatched: 1. CDR3 size: 15 residues. Germline loops: CDR1 SGHTA, CDR2 FQGTGA. The CDR3 nucleotides are TGTGCCAGCAGCTTAAAGCGGGGGCCCTACAATGAGCAGTTCTTC. As protein: CASSLKRGPYNEQFF.

V gene TRBV15 combines with J gene TRBJ2-3; TRBD2 agrees at 7 bases. Looked up from germline, CDR1 is LNHNV and CDR2 is YYDKDF (reference sequence). The V segment lost 8 bases and the J segment 3 bases; nucleotides outside the gene matches: 5. The CDR3 has 13 residues. CDR3 bases: TGTGCCACCGCTCCAGCGGGGACAGATACGCAGTATTTT. Translated, it gives CATAPAGTDTQYF. Full variable domain (rest looked up from reference TRBV15 and TRBJ2-3): DAMVIQNPRYQVTQFGKPVTLSCSQTLNHNVMYWYQQKSSQAPKLLFHYYDKDFNNEADTPDNFQSRRPNTSFCFLDIRSPGLGDTAMYLCATAPAGTDTQYFGPGTRLTVL.

This sequence joins TRBV29-1 and TRBJ2-2; D perhaps matches TRBD2 (6 bases). This CDR3 is 15 amino acids long. Germline CDR1 SQVTM, CDR2 ANQGSEA. V shed 1 base and J shed 1 base, with 10 bases lying between them. The CDR3 DNA sequence: TGCAGCGTTGAAGTGGCCGGGAGGAACACCGGGGAGCTGTTTTTT. Translating it yields CSVEVAGRNTGELFF.

Comment on this clonotype: A read error may produce the germline difference seen at one junction end. The chain recombines TRBV5-1 with TRBJ2-6, with D perhaps being TRBD1 or TRBD2 (5 bases each). Germline V gives CDR1 SGHRS, CDR2 YFSETQ. The CDR3 contains 13 residues. The CDR3 sequence: CASSFTGANVLIF. The CDR3, as DNA: TGCGCCAGCAGCTTTACCGGGGCCAACGTCCTGATTTTC.

This clonotype was detected only a few times. This chain uses TRBV20-1 with TRBJ2-5, with no clear D. V shed 2 bases and J shed 0 bases, with 13 bases lying between them. The length of the CDR3 is 15 residues. The germline V gene has CDR1 DFQATT and CDR2 SNEGSKA (reference sequence). Here the CDR3 reads CSARRYQADQETQYF. CDR3 sequence (DNA): TGCAGTGCTAGAAGGTACCAAGCCGACCAAGAGACCCAGTACTTC.

For the CDR3, the DNA is TGTGCCAGCAGTTACCCGACTAGCGGGTCCTACGAGCAGTACTTC. Translating gives CASSYPTSGSYEQYF. V and J are TRBV28 and TRBJ2-7; the match to TRBD2 covers 10 bases. With 4 bases clipped from V and 1 base from J, the junction kept 4 bases outside the gene matches. CDR1 MDHEN and CDR2 SYDVKM come from the germline V gene. The CDR3 has 15 residues.

J is TRBJ2-7 and V is TRBV6-1; D not resolved. The V and J ends lost 2 bases and 10 bases respectively, with 9 bases between them. CDR1 and CDR2 (germline): MNHNS, SASEGT. This CDR3 comprises 11 residues. In DNA form, the CDR3 reads TGTGCCAGCAGTGAAACCGGTTCTCAGTACTTC. It encodes CASSETGSQYF.

This sequence joins TRBV6-5 and TRBJ2-7; 10 nucleotides match TRBD2. The CDR3 covers 15 residues. Trimming took 0 bases from V and 5 from J; bases not matched to a gene: 4. The germline V gene has CDR1 MNHEY and CDR2 SVGAGI. The CDR3 DNA follows: TGTGCCAGCAGTTACTCTAGCGGGAGGCCAGACGAGCAGTACTTC. It encodes CASSYSSGRPDEQYF.

This chain uses TRBV7-9 with TRBJ2-5, with a possible D match to TRBD2 (5 bases). With 5 bases removed from V and 4 bases from J, the gap between germline ends came to 14 bases. Germline values: CDR1 SEHNR, CDR2 FQNEAQ (reference sequence). The CDR3 has 14 residues. The CDR3 DNA is TGTGCCAGCAGCCCACCCGACGAGGGAGAGACCCAGTACTTC. Encoded protein: CASSPPDEGETQYF.

The chain carries TRBV7-9 and TRBJ2-7; D may be TRBD1 or TRBD2 (5 bases each). Germline V CDR1 and CDR2: SEHNR, FQNEAQ (reference sequence). The CDR3 loop spans 17 amino acids. The V and J ends lost 5 bases and 3 bases respectively, with 23 bases between them. In nucleotides, the CDR3 is TGTGCCAGCAGCGTTCCCCGGCTGGGGGTCTTACACTACGAGCAGTACTTC. It translates to CASSVPRLGVLHYEQYF.

The V gene is TRBV13, the J gene TRBJ1-5; 8 bases line up with TRBD1. CDR1 PRHDT and CDR2 FYEKMQ come from the germline V gene (reference sequence). The CDR3 is 15 residues long. V was pared by 0 bases and J by 6 bases, with 4 bases of the junction left unmatched. In DNA form, the CDR3 reads TGTGCCAGCAGCTTAGGCCCAGGGGGCGCTCAGCCCCAGCATTTT. Residues: CASSLGPGGAQPQHF.

In its sample, this clonotype was seen a few times. V is TRBV9 and J is TRBJ2-5, with D uncertain. V was clipped by 2 bases and J by 5 bases, with 13 bases between them. The CDR3 length is 14 residues. CDR1 SGDLS and CDR2 YYNGEE come from the germline V gene. The CDR3 protein is CASSVSSRMETQYF. DNA for the CDR3: TGTGCCAGCAGCGTGAGCAGTAGGATGGAGACCCAGTACTTC.

V and J are TRBV5-1 and TRBJ2-7; D is tentatively TRBD1 or TRBD2 (5 bases each). V was cut by 3 bases and J by 7 bases, with 17 bases left in between. The CDR3 is 14 residues long. Germline CDR1 and CDR2: SGHRS and YFSETQ. DNA of the CDR3: TGCGCCAGCAGCTCGGGACGGACGCTTGGTGAGCAGTACTTC. Its translation: CASSSGRTLGEQYF.

V usage is TRBV11-2 and J usage is TRBJ2-5; perhaps TRBD1 as D (5 bases). TRBJ2-7 matches the DNA end more closely, so the J call is doubtful. The CDR3 has 19 amino acids. In germline, CDR1 is SGHAT, CDR2 FQNNGV. The CDR3 region is CASSLIYSQGQERHYEQYF. Written as DNA, the CDR3 is TGTGCCAGCAGCTTAATTTATTCTCAAGGACAAGAGCGACACTACGAGCAGTACTTC.

The CDR3 loop reads CASSWVGRGQPQHF. CDR3 DNA sequence: TGTGCCAGCAGTTGGGTCGGACGGGGTCAGCCCCAGCATTTT. This chain uses TRBV27 with TRBJ1-5, with D unresolved. Looked up from germline, CDR1 is MNHEY and CDR2 is SMNVEV (reference sequence). The CDR3 consists of 14 residues. V was clipped by 4 bases and J by 6 bases, with 13 bases between them.

The gene calls are TRBV6-1 and TRBJ1-4; perhaps TRBD1 as D (5 bases). CDR1 and CDR2 (germline): MNHNS, SASEGT. Trimming removed 7 bases from V and 5 bases from J, with 17 bases in between. This CDR3 is built from 15 residues. DNA for the CDR3: TGTGCCAGCAAAACCCCAGGACGGGGGAATGAAAAACTGTTTTTT. This translates into CASKTPGRGNEKLFF.

This chain joins TRBV20-1 and TRBJ2-1; D might be TRBD2 (6 bases). V lost 5 bases to trimming and J lost 8 bases, with 25 bases between them. The CDR3 contains 16 residues. The germline V gene has CDR1 DFQATT and CDR2 SNEGSKA (reference sequence). CDR3 region: CSAPDKRAIRLHEQFF. Here the CDR3 DNA reads TGCAGTGCTCCAGATAAGCGGGCAATTCGGTTGCATGAGCAGTTCTTC.

Regarding this clonotype: With a much larger clone just one base away, this may be a read error. This chain's CDR3 is CSVPRLLQHTQYF. In nucleotides, the CDR3 is TGCAGCGTTCCGAGACTCCTTCAACATACGCAGTATTTT. The genes are TRBV29-1 and TRBJ2-3; the D is unclear. Between the trimmed V and J ends, which lost 5 bases and 7 bases, there was a span of 16 bases. This CDR3 contains 13 residues. Germline CDR1 reads SQVTM; CDR2 reads ANQGSEA.

The V and J genes are TRBV6-6 and TRBJ2-4; D tentatively fits TRBD1 or TRBD2 (5 bases each). Trimming took 4 bases from V and 13 from J, leaving 20 bases between them. In germline, CDR1 is MNHNY, CDR2 SVGAGI (reference sequence). This CDR3 is built from 14 residues. CDR3 region: CASSSGRSLKEQYF. CDR3 DNA: TGTGCCAGCAGTTCGGGACGGTCCCTAAAGGAGCAGTACTTC.

Turning to this clonotype: An end of the junction does not agree with germline; a read error may underlie this. The gene calls are TRBV10-3 and TRBJ2-3, with TRBD1 as a possible D gene (6 bases). The CDR3 consists of 14 residues. Germline V gene data show CDR1 as ENHRY and CDR2 as SYGVKD. For the CDR3, the DNA is TGTGCCATCAGTTGGGACAAATCCACAGATACGCGGTATTTT. Translating it yields CAISWDKSTDTRYF.

The chain joins TRBV6-1 to TRBJ1-2, with D possibly being TRBD1 (5 bases). The V gene's germline CDR1 is MNHNS and CDR2 SASEGT. The CDR3 is 13 residues long. Trimming took 6 bases from V and 6 from J, leaving 14 bases between them. CDR3 region: CASSVGTLHGYTF. DNA for the CDR3: TGTGCCAGCAGCGTCGGGACTCTGCATGGCTACACCTTC.

Comments on this clonotype: A clone one base away is much larger, so this may be a read error. The rearrangement joins TRBV5-1 to TRBJ2-1; 10 positions agree with TRBD2. Germline CDR1 and CDR2: SGHRS and YFSETQ. This CDR3 is built from 15 residues. V lost 4 bases and J lost 12; bases outside the gene matches: 13. In DNA form, the CDR3 reads TGCGCCAGCAGCCCCTCAGCGGGGGGGCCCGCGGGGCAGTTCTTC. As protein: CASSPSAGGPAGQFF. The whole variable domain, filled in from reference TRBV5-1 and TRBJ2-1, reads KAGVTQTPRYLIKTRGQQVTLSCSPISGHRSVSWYQQTPGQGLQFLFEYFSETQRNKGNFPGRFSGRQFSNSRSEMNVSTLELGDSALYLCASSPSAGGPAGQFFGPGTRLTVL.

Only a few counts were recorded for this clonotype. The J gene is TRBJ1-1, the V gene TRBV7-8; D is unresolved. Germline V gene data show CDR1 as SGHVS and CDR2 as FQNEAQ. CDR3 length: 13 amino acids. V lost 5 bases and J lost 6, with 13 bases in between. The chain's CDR3 is CASSAEGRPEAFF. The CDR3 coding sequence is TGTGCCAGCAGCGCAGAGGGTAGGCCTGAAGCTTTCTTT.

For this clonotype: Germline and junction disagree at one end, which may indicate a read error. This sequence joins TRBV27 and TRBJ2-4; the D gene is possibly TRBD2 (7 bases). The end of the DNA aligns better with TRBJ2-7, so the J call may be wrong. CDR1 is MNHEY and CDR2 is SMNVEV in the germline V gene (reference sequence). The CDR3 is 14 residues long. The CDR3 spells CAGRPSGGSYEQYF. The CDR3 DNA sequence: TGTGCCGGCAGGCCCTCGGGGGGCTCTTACGAGCAGTACTTC.